This T cell receptor (beta chain) was captured in a study of vaccination and CD4 T cells after COVID-19. Turning to the study itself: Testing by nasal swab PCR showed convalescent patients to be SARS-CoV-2 positive; under ten were mild and one was severe. Stimuli were overlapping spike peptide pools of SARS-CoV-2 and three common cold coronaviruses (HCoV-NL63, HCoV-OC43, HCoV-229E).

Germline-derived CDR1 and CDR2 are SGHAT and FQDESV (reference sequence). The CDR3 contains 16 residues. The V gene end was trimmed by 5 bases and the J gene end by 4 bases; junction bases not matched to a gene: 11. Cultured CD4+ T cell DNA was sequenced using the Oncomine TCR Beta short-read assay. TCRdb itself ran the PCR reads through MiXCR, one entry per CDR3 protein. The table lists 20,000 to 25,000 distinct CDR3 sequences, around 40% of them singletons, with 4% to 5.5% in the top ten. The treatment: 10-day PBMC culture with coronavirus spike peptide pools or control peptides (ViraFEST assay). Following expansion of antigen-specific T cells with peptide pools, ViraFEST then sequenced TCRs. This clonotype was seen only a few times. Its antigen is as yet unknown.

The specimen comprised CD4+ T cells from blood, cultured in vitro, sampled before SARS-CoV-2 vaccination. The clonotype originates from a human donor who had recovered from COVID-19. The chain has TRBV11-1 and TRBJ1-1; 9 bases align to TRBD1. This CDR3 is CASSPRPTGGVTEAFF. In DNA form, the CDR3 reads TGTGCCAGCAGCCCAAGACCCACAGGGGGCGTCACTGAAGCTTTCTTT.